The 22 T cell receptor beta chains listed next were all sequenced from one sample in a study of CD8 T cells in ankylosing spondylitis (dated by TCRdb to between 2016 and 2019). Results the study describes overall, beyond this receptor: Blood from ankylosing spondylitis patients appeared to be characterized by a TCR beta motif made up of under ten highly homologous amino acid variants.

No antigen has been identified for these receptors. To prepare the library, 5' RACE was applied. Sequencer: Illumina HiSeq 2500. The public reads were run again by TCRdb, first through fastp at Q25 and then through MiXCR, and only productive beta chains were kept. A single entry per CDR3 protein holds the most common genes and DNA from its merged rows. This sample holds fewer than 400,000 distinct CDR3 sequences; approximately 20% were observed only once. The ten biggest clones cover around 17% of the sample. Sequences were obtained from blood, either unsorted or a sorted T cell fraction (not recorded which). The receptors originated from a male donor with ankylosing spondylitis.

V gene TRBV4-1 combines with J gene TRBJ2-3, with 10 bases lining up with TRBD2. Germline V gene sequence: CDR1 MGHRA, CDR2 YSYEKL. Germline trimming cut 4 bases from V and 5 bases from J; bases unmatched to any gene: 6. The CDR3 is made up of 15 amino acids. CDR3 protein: CASSRPSGSGDTQYF. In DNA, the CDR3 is TGCGCCAGCAGCCGACCTAGCGGGAGTGGAGATACGCAGTATTTT.

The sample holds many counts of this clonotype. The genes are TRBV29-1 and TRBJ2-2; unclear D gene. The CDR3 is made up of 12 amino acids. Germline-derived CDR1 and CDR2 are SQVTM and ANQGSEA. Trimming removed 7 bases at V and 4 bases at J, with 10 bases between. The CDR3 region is CSAFSITGELFF. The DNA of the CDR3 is TGCAGCGCTTTCAGCATCACCGGGGAGCTGTTTTTT.

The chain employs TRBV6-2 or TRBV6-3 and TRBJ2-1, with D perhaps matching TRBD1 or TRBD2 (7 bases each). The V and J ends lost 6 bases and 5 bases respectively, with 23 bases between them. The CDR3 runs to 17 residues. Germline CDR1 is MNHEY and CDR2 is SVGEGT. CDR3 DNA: TGTGCCAGCAGACGACAGGGAGCGGGGAAGAGGGACAATGAGCAGTTCTTC. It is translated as CASRRQGAGKRDNEQFF.

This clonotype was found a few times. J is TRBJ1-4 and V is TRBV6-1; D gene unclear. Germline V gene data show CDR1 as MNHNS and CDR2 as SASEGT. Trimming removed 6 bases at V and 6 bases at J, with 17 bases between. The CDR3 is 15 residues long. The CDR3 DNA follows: TGTGCCAGCAGCCCTAGACCCGACGGGGATGAAAAACTGTTTTTT. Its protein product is CASSPRPDGDEKLFF.

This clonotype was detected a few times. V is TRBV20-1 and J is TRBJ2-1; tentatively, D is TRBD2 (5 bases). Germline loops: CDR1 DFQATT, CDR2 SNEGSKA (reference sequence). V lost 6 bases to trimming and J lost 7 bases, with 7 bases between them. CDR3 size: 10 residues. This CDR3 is CSATGNEQFF. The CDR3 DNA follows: TGCAGTGCGACGGGAAATGAGCAGTTCTTC.

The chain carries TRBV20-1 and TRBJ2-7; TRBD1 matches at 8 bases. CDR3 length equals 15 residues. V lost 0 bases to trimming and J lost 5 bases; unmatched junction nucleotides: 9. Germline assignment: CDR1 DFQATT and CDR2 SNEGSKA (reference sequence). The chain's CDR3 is CSARDPRQGQDEQYF. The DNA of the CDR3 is TGCAGTGCTAGAGATCCCCGACAGGGGCAGGACGAGCAGTACTTC.

CDR3 nucleotide sequence: TGTGCCAGCAGCTTGGCCGCGAGGGTCCTCTCCTACAATGAGCAGTTCTTC. Its protein product is CASSLAARVLSYNEQFF. The genes are TRBV5-5 and TRBJ2-1; TRBD2 is a possible D gene (5 bases). Looked up from germline, CDR1 is SGHKS and CDR2 is YYEKEE (reference sequence). This CDR3 is 17 amino acids long. The ends were cut back, 0 bases at V and 0 bases at J, with 13 bases in the middle.

CDR3 residues: CASSHLGTQRPEAFF. The CDR3 DNA follows: TGTGCCAGCAGCCACCTCGGAACCCAGCGGCCTGAAGCTTTCTTT. The J gene is TRBJ1-1, the V gene TRBV3-1; unclear D gene. The CDR3 runs to 15 residues. From germline, CDR1 is LGHDT and CDR2 YNNKEL (reference sequence). Trimming left V 3 bases short and J 6 bases short, with 17 bases between.

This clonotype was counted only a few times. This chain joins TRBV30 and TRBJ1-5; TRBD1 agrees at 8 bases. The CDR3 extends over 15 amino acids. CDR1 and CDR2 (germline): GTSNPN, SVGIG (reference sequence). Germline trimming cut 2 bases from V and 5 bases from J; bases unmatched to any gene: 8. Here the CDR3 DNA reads TGTGCCTGGAGTCCTCCGGGACAGGAGCATCAGCCCCAGCATTTT. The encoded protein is CAWSPPGQEHQPQHF.

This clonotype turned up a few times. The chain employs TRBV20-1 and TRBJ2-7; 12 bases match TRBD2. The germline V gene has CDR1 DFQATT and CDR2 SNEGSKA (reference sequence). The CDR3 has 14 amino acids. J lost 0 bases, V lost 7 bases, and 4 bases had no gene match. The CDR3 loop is CSGLAGDYSYEQYF. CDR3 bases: TGCAGTGGACTAGCGGGAGACTACTCCTACGAGCAGTACTTC.

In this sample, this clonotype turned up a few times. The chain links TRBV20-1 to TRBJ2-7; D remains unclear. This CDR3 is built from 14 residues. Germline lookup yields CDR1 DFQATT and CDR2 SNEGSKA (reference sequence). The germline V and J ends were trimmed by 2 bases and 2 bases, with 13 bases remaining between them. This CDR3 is CSARWAGTPYEQYF. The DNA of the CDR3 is TGCAGTGCTAGATGGGCAGGTACCCCCTACGAGCAGTACTTC.

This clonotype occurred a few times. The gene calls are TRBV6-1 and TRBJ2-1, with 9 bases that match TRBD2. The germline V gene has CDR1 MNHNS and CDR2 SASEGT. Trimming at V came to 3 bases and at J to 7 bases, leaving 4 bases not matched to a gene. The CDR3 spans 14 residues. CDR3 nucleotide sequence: TGTGCCAGCAGTGATGGCGGGAGGGGAAATGAGCAGTTCTTC. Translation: CASSDGGRGNEQFF.

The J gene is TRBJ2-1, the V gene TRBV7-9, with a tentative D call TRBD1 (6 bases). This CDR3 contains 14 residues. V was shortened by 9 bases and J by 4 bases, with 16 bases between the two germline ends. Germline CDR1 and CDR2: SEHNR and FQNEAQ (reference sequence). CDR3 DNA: TGTGCCAGTAAACAGGGTCAACTGTACAATGAGCAGTTCTTC. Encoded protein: CASKQGQLYNEQFF.

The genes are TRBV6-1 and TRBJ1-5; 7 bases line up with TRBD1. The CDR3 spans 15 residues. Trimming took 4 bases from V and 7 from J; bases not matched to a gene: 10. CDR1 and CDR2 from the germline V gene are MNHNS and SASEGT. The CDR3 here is CASSGNRGHGQPQHF. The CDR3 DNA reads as TGTGCCAGCAGTGGAAACAGGGGTCATGGGCAGCCCCAGCATTTT.

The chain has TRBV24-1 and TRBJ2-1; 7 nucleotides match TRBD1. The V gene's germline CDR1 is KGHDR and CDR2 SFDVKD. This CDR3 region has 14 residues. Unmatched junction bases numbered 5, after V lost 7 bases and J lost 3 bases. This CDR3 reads CATSTGQLYNEQFF. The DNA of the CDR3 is TGTGCCACCAGCACGGGACAGCTCTACAATGAGCAGTTCTTC.

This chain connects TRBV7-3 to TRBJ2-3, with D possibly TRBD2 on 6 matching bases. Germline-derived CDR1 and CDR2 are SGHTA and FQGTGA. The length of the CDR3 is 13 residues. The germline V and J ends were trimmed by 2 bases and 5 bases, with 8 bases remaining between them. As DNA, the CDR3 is TGTGCCAGCAGCTTAGGGCGGGAAGATACGCAGTATTTT. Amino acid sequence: CASSLGREDTQYF.

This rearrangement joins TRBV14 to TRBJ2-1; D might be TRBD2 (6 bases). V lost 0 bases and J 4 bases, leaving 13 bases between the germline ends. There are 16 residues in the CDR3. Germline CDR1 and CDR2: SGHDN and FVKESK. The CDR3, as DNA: TGTGCCAGCAGCCAAGAGGTGTCTAGCGTATACAATGAGCAGTTCTTC. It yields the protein CASSQEVSSVYNEQFF.

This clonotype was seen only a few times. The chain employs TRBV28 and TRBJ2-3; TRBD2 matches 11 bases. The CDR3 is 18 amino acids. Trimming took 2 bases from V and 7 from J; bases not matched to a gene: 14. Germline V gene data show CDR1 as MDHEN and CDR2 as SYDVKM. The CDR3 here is CASSLGPGASGRPHTQYF. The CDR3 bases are TGTGCCAGCAGTTTAGGCCCAGGAGCTAGCGGGAGGCCCCATACGCAGTATTTT.

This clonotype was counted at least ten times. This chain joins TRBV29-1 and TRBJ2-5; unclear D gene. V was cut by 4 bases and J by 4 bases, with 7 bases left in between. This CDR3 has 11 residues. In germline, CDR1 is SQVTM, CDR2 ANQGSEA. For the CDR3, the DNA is TGCAGCGTTGCTGGATTAGAGACCCAGTACTTC. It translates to CSVAGLETQYF.

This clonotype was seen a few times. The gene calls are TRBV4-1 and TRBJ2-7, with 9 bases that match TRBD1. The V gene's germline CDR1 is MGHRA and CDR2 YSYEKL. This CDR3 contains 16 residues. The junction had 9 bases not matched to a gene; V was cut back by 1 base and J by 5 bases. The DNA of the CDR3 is TGCGCCAGCAGCCAAGGACGTCGGGACAGGGTAAACGAGCAGTACTTC. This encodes CASSQGRRDRVNEQYF.

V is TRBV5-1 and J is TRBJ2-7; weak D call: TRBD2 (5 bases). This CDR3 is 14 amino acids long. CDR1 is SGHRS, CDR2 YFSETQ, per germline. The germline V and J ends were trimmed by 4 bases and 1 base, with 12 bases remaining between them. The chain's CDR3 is CASSRDGMSYEQYF. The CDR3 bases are TGCGCCAGCAGCAGAGACGGGATGTCCTACGAGCAGTACTTC.

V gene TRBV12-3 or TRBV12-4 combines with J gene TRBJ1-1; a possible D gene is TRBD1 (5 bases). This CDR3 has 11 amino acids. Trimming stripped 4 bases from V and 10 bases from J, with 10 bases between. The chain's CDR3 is CASSSRRAAFF. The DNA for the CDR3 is TGTGCCAGCAGTTCCCGCAGGGCAGCTTTCTTT.